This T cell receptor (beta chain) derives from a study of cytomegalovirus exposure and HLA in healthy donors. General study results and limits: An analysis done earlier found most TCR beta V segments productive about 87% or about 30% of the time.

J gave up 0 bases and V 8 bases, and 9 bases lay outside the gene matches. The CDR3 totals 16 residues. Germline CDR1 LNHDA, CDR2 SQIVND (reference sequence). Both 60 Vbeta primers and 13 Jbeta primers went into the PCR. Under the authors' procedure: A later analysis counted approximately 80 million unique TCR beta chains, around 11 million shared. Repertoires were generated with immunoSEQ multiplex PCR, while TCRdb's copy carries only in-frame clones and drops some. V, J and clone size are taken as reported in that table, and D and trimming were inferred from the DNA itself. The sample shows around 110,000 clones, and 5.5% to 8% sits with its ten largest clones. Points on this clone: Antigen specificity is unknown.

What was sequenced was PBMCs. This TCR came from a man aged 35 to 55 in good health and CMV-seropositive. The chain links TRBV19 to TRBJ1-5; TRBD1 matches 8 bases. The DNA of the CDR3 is TGTGCCAGTTCGGGACAGGAGATATTTAGCAATCAGCCCCAGCATTTT. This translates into CASSGQEIFSNQPQHF.